This TCR beta chain was recorded in a study of CD8 T cells in ankylosing spondylitis (TCRdb year 2017). Concerning the study at large: To find TCR variants linked to disease, the study profiled T cell receptor beta repertoires in ankylosing spondylitis patients and healthy donors. The full study cohort comprised 25 ankylosing spondylitis patients and roughly 100 healthy donors. Peripheral blood was sampled, and synovial fluid was additionally collected from ankylosing spondylitis patients. Study-level results and caveats: A CD8+ phenotype was shown by the disease-linked clones, which were found at relatively low frequencies in peripheral blood. The disease-linked clones were reported as significantly enriched in matched synovial fluid samples from ankylosing spondylitis patients. Some TCR beta motif variants had previously been reported in synovial fluid and blood of reactive arthritis patients, which suggested common disease-initiation mechanisms. A TCR beta motif of about eight highly homologous amino acid variants appeared characteristic of blood from ankylosing spondylitis patients.

V loses 5 bases of germline sequence and J loses 2 bases, and the interval between the two ends is 13 bases. There are 14 amino acids in the CDR3, from cysteine to phenylalanine inclusive. Only CDR3 DNA is held: 42 bases, read in frame from base 1. This clonotype has more than one count but fewer than ten. Its specific antigen is unknown. No much larger clone is present one base from it, and per-base qualities are unavailable. Sequencing took place on an Illumina HiSeq 2500. TCR beta libraries were prepared by quantitative 5'-RACE with molecular barcodes. On the authors' methods: To identify disease-linked TCR variants, a new computational method was used, one built on a probabilistic model of VDJ rearrangement. TCRdb's own reprocessing of the public reads used fastp at Q25 and MiXCR and kept productive beta chains. Rows are combined by CDR3 protein, so each entry shows the most common genes and DNA. None of the V and J calls come from the authors' own analysis; TCRdb made them. Within this sample are 390,000 or so distinct CDR3 sequences, with approximately 20% of them counted one time only. The top ten constitute about a sixth of the sample.

The origin of this receptor is a male donor with ankylosing spondylitis. Sequences were obtained from blood, either unsorted or a sorted T cell fraction (not recorded which). The chain is made from TRBV12-3 or TRBV12-4 and TRBJ2-7; the D segment could be TRBD2, given 6 matching bases. CDR3 region: CASSARLGTYEQYF. The sequenced DNA: TGTGCCAGCAGTGCTCGACTAGGTACCTACGAGCAGTACTTC.